These 18 T cell receptor beta chains share one sample of origin, sequenced in a study of blood T cells in healthy people across ages. The use of a sample-barcoded 5' primer and a J-beta primer mix characterized a second PCR of 7 to 11 cycles. MiXCR, run by TCRdb on the 5' RACE reads, gives a single entry per CDR3 protein. The table has 550,000 to 800,000 distinct CDR3 sequences, 32% seen once. The material sequenced was blood. These receptors originate from a woman aged 80 or over in good health.

The genes are TRBV20-1 and TRBJ2-1, with D possibly TRBD1 on 5 matching bases. Trimming stripped 4 bases from V and 4 bases from J, with 11 bases between. The CDR3 is 13 residues long. Per germline, CDR1 DFQATT and CDR2 SNEGSKA (reference sequence). Here the CDR3 reads CSATLRTYNEQFF. The CDR3 region has the DNA TGCAGTGCTACCCTGAGGACATACAATGAGCAGTTCTTC.

The J gene is TRBJ2-3, the V gene TRBV11-2; 9 bases are a match to TRBD2. Germline V lookup: CDR1 SGHAT, CDR2 FQNNGV. Trimming took 11 bases from V and 6 from J; bases not matched to a gene: 6. The CDR3 has 12 residues. CDR3 bases: TGTGCCTGCGGGGGGGCCGGGGATACGCAGTATTTT. It is translated as CACGGAGDTQYF.

This clonotype was detected ten times or more. The chain employs TRBV7-9 and TRBJ2-7; D is perhaps TRBD2 (5 bases). Germline CDR1 is SEHNR and CDR2 is FQNEAQ (reference sequence). The CDR3 is made up of 14 amino acids. Trimming pared 6 bases from V and 3 bases from J, leaving 15 bases between. The CDR3 DNA follows: TGTGCCAGCAGAGCTTCGGGGAACGGCTACGAGCAGTACTTC. This gives the protein CASRASGNGYEQYF. Complete variable domain (other parts from reference TRBV7-9 and TRBJ2-7): DTGVSQNPRHKITKRGQNVTFRCDPISEHNRLYWYRQTLGQGPEFLTYFQNEAQLEKSRLLSDRFSAERPKGSFSTLEIQRTEQGDSAMYLCASRASGNGYEQYFGPGTRLTVT.

The chain joins TRBV2 to TRBJ2-1; 9 nucleotides line up with TRBD2. Trimming cost V 7 bases and J 8 bases; bases outside gene matches: 3. The CDR3 contains 12 residues. Germline-derived CDR1 and CDR2 are SNHLY and FYNNEI. DNA for the CDR3: TGTGCCAGCAAGGTAGCGGGAGATGAGCAGTTCTTC. Residues: CASKVAGDEQFF.

This clonotype was seen repeatedly, ten times or more. The chain recombines TRBV5-1 with TRBJ2-3, with D maybe TRBD1 (6 bases). Germline V gene sequence: CDR1 SGHRS, CDR2 YFSETQ. The CDR3 consists of 14 residues. V lost 4 bases to trimming and J lost 4 bases, with 13 bases between them. The CDR3 here is CASSQGHSADTQYF. The CDR3 DNA sequence: TGCGCCAGCAGCCAGGGACATTCCGCAGATACGCAGTATTTT.

Only a few counts were recorded for this clonotype. V gene TRBV2 combines with J gene TRBJ2-1, with 11 bases fitting TRBD2. J was trimmed by 0 bases and V by 7 bases; bases with no gene match: 14. The germline V gene encodes CDR1 SNHLY and CDR2 FYNNEI. CDR3 length equals 19 residues. The CDR3 coding sequence is TGTGCCAGCATATTCCCCCGACTAGCGGGGAGGAGCTCCTACAATGAGCAGTTCTTC. Encoded protein: CASIFPRLAGRSSYNEQFF.

The chain combines TRBV5-1 with TRBJ2-3; 14 nucleotides align to TRBD2. Trimming removed 4 bases from V and 5 bases from J; junction bases left unmatched: 12. The germline gives CDR1 SGHRS, CDR2 YFSETQ. The CDR3 runs to 18 residues. CDR3 sequence (DNA): TGCGCCAGCAGCCTGGACTCGGGACTAGCGGGGGCGGGAGATACGCAGTATTTT. Amino acid sequence: CASSLDSGLAGAGDTQYF.

The chain combines TRBV2 with TRBJ2-6; possibly TRBD1 or TRBD2 for D (5 bases each). V lost 6 bases, J lost 4 bases, and 10 bases lay in between. The CDR3 is 14 residues long. Germline V gives CDR1 SNHLY, CDR2 FYNNEI. CDR3 nucleotides: TGTGCCAGCAGGCTCGGGGCGGGGGCCAACGTCCTGACTTTC. It yields the protein CASRLGAGANVLTF.

This clonotype was seen at least ten times. J is TRBJ2-2 and V is TRBV30, with D tentatively TRBD1 (5 bases). V was clipped by 3 bases and J by 1 base, with 6 bases between them. From germline, CDR1 is GTSNPN and CDR2 SVGIG (reference sequence). This CDR3 region has 13 residues. The CDR3 loop is CAWSTGNTGELFF. CDR3 nucleotide sequence: TGTGCCTGGAGCACAGGGAACACCGGGGAGCTGTTTTTT.

As regards this clonotype: One end of the junction fails to match germline, which may point to a read error. This chain uses TRBV6-5 with TRBJ1-5, with D hard to call. Germline loops: CDR1 MNHEY, CDR2 SVGAGI. The CDR3 sequence is 13 residues long. This CDR3 is CAGSYSASKPQHF. The CDR3 DNA is TGTGCCGGCAGTTACTCCGCTTCGAAGCCCCAGCATTTT.

The gene calls are TRBV7-2 and TRBJ2-7; D possibly corresponds to TRBD1 (6 bases). The CDR3 contains 13 residues. Germline CDR1 and CDR2: SGHTA and FQGNSA. V lost 5 bases and J lost 3, with 11 bases in between. CDR3 loop: CASSKQGIYEQYF. The CDR3 DNA is TGTGCCAGCAGCAAACAGGGAATCTACGAGCAGTACTTC.

There are a few counts of this clonotype. A much larger clonotype is one base distant, so this may be a read error. This sequence joins TRBV20-1 and TRBJ1-2; D unclear. V was clipped by 1 base and J by 1 base, with 7 bases between them. CDR1 and CDR2 from the germline V gene are DFQATT and SNEGSKA (reference sequence). This CDR3 is built from 13 residues. The CDR3: CSARAGRNYGYTF. CDR3 in DNA: TGCAGTGCTAGAGCAGGTCGTAACTATGGCTACACCTTC.

The rearrangement uses TRBV12-3 or TRBV12-4 and TRBJ2-3; 9 bases line up with TRBD2. J was trimmed by 5 bases and V by 7 bases; bases with no gene match: 10. The CDR3 runs to 15 residues. This CDR3 is CASTNSGRGVDTQYF. CDR3 bases: TGTGCCAGCACTAATAGCGGGAGAGGTGTAGATACGCAGTATTTT.

Details on this clonotype: A much larger clone sits a single nucleotide away, making a read error possible. The chain joins TRBV14 to TRBJ2-7; 9 nucleotides align to TRBD1. The CDR3 is 17 residues long. V was pared by 1 base and J by 7 bases, with 14 bases of the junction left unmatched. Germline-derived CDR1 and CDR2 are SGHDN and FVKESK. The CDR3: CASSQGPGGTGRNEQYF. CDR3 DNA: TGTGCCAGCAGCCAAGGGCCCGGGGGGACAGGGAGAAATGAGCAGTACTTC.

This chain joins TRBV4-2 and TRBJ2-1; 10 bases map to TRBD2. Trimming cost V 1 base and J 13 bases; bases outside gene matches: 19. The CDR3 consists of 18 residues. Looked up from germline, CDR1 is LGHNA and CDR2 is YNFKEQ. The CDR3 DNA reads as TGTGCCAGCAGCCAAGGCAGCGGAGCGGGGGGGCCTTGGGAGACCCAGTTCTTC. Encoded protein: CASSQGSGAGGPWETQFF.

The rearrangement links TRBV20-1 to TRBJ1-1; D gene uncertain. V lost 3 bases to trimming and J lost 4 bases, with 15 bases between them. Germline V gene data show CDR1 as DFQATT and CDR2 as SNEGSKA (reference sequence). This CDR3 spans 14 amino acids. In DNA form, the CDR3 reads TGCAGTGCTAGTAACGATGGACGGGCCACTGAAGCTTTCTTT. This sequence encodes CSASNDGRATEAFF.

This clonotype was counted a few times. A single base separates this from a much larger clone, so it may be a read error. The genes are TRBV5-1 and TRBJ1-1; maybe TRBD1 (5 bases). CDR1 and CDR2 (germline): SGHRS, YFSETQ. Trimming pared 3 bases from V and 3 bases from J, leaving 12 bases between. The CDR3 sequence is 14 residues long. Here the CDR3 DNA reads TGCGCCAGCAGCTGGGACGGGCGGGACACTGAAGCTTTCTTT. Protein product: CASSWDGRDTEAFF. The whole variable domain, filled in from reference TRBV5-1 and TRBJ1-1, reads KAGVTQTPRYLIKTRGQQVTLSCSPISGHRSVSWYQQTPGQGLQFLFEYFSETQRNKGNFPGRFSGRQFSNSRSEMNVSTLELGDSALYLCASSWDGRDTEAFFGQGTRLTVV.

On this clonotype itself: It may be a read error: a sequence one base away is much more abundant. The V gene is TRBV7-2, the J gene TRBJ2-7; D uncertain. Looked up from germline, CDR1 is SGHTA and CDR2 is FQGNSA. The V end lost 4 bases, the J end lost 5 bases, and 9 bases lay between the germline ends. This CDR3 contains 12 residues. The CDR3 reads CASSSYRNEQYF. In DNA, the CDR3 is TGTGCCAGCAGCTCGTACCGCAACGAGCAGTACTTC.